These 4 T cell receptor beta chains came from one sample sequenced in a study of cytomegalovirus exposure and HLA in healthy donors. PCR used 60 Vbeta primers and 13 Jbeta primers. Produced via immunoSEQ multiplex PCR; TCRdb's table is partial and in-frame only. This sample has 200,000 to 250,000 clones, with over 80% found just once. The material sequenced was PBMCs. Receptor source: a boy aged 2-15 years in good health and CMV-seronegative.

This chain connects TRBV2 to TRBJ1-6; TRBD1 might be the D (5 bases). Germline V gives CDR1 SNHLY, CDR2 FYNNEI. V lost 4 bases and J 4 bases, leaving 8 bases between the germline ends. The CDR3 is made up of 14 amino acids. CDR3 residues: CASSGRGYNSPLHF. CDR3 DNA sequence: TGTGCCAGCAGTGGCCGGGGGTATAATTCACCCCTCCACTTT.

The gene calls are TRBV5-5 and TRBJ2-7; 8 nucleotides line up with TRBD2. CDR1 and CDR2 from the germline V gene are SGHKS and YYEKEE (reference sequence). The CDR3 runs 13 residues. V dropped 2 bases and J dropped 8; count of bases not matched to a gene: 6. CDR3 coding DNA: TGTGCCAGCAGCTTTGGGCTAGCGGGCAAGCAGTACTTC. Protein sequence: CASSFGLAGKQYF.

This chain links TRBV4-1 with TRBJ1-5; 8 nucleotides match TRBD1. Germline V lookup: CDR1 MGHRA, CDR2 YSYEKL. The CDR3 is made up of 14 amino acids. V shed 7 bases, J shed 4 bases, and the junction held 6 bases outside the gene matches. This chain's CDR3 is CASTLGTGNQPQHF. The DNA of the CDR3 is TGCGCCAGCACTCTTGGGACAGGTAATCAGCCCCAGCATTTT.

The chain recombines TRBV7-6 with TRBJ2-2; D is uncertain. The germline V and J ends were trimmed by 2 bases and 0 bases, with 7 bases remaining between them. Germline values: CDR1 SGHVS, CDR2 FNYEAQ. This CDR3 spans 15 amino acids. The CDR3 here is CASSLRPSNTGELFF. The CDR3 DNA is TGTGCCAGCAGCTTACGTCCCTCGAACACCGGGGAGCTGTTTTTT.